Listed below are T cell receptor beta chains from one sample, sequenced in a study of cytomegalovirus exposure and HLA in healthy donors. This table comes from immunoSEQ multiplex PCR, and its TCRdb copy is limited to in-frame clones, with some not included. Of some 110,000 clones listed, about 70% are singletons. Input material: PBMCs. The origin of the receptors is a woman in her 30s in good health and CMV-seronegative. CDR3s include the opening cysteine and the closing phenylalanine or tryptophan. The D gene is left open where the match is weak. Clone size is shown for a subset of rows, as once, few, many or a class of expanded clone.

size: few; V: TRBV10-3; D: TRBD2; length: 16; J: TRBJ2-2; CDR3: CAIRTGTSGGTGELFF; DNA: TGTGCCATCAGAACCGGGACTAGCGGGGGTACCGGGGAGCTGTTTTTT
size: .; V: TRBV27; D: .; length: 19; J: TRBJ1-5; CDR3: CASSLSSRGQLYLSQPQHF; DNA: TGTGCCAGCAGTTTATCGTCCAGGGGACAACTTTACCTGAGTCAGCCCCAGCATTTT
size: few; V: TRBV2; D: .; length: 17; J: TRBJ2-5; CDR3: CASKEGFGRGYQETQYF; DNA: TGTGCCAGCAAAGAAGGTTTCGGGCGGGGATACCAAGAGACCCAGTACTTC
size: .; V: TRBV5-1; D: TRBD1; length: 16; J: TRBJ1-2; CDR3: CASSLGRDRILYGYTF; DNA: TGCGCCAGCAGCTTGGGCCGGGACAGAATTCTCTATGGCTACACCTTC
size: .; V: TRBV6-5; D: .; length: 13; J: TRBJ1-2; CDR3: CASSYQDNYGYTF; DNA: TGTGCCAGCAGTTATCAGGATAACTATGGCTACACCTTC
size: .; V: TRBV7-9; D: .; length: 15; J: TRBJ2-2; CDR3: CASSLARQYTGELFF; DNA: TGTGCCAGCAGCTTAGCTCGACAGTACACCGGGGAGCTGTTTTTT
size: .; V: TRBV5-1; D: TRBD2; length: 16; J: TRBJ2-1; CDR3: CASTLLAGTPYNEQFF; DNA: TGCGCCAGCACCTTATTAGCGGGGACCCCCTACAATGAGCAGTTCTTC
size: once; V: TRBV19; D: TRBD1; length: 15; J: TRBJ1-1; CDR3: CASNPKTGESAEAFF; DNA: TGTGCCAGTAACCCCAAGACAGGGGAATCCGCTGAAGCTTTCTTT
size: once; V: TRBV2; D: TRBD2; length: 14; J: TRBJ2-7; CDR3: CASSDLGLPTEQYF; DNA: TGTGCCAGCAGTGATCTGGGACTACCCACCGAGCAGTACTTC
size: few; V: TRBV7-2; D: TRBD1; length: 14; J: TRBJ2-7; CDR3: CASSLGNRGTEQYF; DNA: TGTGCCAGCAGCTTAGGGAACAGGGGCACCGAGCAGTACTTC
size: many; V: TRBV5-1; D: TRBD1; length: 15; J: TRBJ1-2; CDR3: CASSSHRGAGYGYTF; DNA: TGCGCCAGCAGCTCCCACAGGGGCGCTGGCTATGGCTACACCTTC
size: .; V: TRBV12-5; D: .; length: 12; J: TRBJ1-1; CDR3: CASDPRSTEAFF; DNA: TGTGCTAGTGACCCCAGAAGCACTGAAGCTTTCTTT
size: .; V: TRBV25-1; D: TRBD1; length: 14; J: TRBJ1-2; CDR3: CASSLPTGDYGYTF; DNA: TGTGCCAGCAGCCTCCCGACAGGGGACTATGGCTACACCTTC
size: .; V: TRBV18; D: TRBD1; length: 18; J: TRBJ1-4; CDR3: CASSPLGGQRSTNEKLFF; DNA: TGTGCCAGCTCACCATTGGGGGGACAGAGATCAACTAATGAAAAACTGTTTTTT
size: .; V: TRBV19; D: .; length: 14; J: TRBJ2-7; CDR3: CASSIGDGNYEQYF; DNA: TGTGCCAGTAGTATCGGAGACGGTAACTACGAGCAGTACTTC